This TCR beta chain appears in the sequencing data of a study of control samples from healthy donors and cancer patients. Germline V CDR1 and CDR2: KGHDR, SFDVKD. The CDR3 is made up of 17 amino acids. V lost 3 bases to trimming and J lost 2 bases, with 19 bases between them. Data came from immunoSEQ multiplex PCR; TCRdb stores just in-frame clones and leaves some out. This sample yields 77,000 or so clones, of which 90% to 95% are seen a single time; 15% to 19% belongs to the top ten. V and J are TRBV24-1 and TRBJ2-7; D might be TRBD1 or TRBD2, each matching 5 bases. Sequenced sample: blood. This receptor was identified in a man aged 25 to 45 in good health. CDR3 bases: TGTGCCACCAGTGATACGGGACGGCCGGGTAGCACCTACGAGCAGTACTTC. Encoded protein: CATSDTGRPGSTYEQYF.